This T cell receptor (beta chain) was documented in a study of cytomegalovirus exposure and HLA in healthy donors. PCR primers comprised 60 Vbeta and 13 Jbeta primers. The data were produced by immunoSEQ multiplex PCR, yet TCRdb's version contains in-frame clones alone and is incomplete. The data show under 150,000 clones, over 65% seen once. Specimen: PBMCs. This clonotype was sampled from a female donor in good health and CMV-seropositive.

CDR3 in DNA: TGCGCCAGCAGCCAGGAGGAGGGGGCGAGGAACACTGAAGCTTTCTTT. Protein product: CASSQEEGARNTEAFF. The chain uses TRBV4-1 and TRBJ1-1; 7 bases line up with TRBD1. The germline V gene has CDR1 MGHRA and CDR2 YSYEKL. CDR3 length: 16 amino acids. J was trimmed by 1 base and V by 3 bases; bases with no gene match: 8.